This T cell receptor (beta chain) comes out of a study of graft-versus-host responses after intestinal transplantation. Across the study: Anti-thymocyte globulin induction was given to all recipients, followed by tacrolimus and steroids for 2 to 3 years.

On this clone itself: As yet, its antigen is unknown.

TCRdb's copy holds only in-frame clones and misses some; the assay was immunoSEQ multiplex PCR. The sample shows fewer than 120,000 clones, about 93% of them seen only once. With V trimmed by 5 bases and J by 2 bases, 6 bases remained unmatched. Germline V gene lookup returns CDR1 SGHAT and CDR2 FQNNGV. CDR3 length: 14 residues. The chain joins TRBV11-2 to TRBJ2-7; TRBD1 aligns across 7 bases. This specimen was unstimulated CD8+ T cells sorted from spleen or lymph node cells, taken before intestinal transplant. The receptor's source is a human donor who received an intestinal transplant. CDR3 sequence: CASSQTTGAYEQYF. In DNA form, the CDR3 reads TGTGCCAGCAGCCAAACAACAGGGGCCTACGAGCAGTACTTC.